The entry below gives a single TCR beta chain sequence along with its context. Not a single patient had been given any form of treatment at any point before undergoing thyroid surgery. This CDR3 comprises 19 residues. The V end lost 3 bases, the J end lost 8 bases, and 31 bases lay between the germline ends. Germline V CDR1 and CDR2: LNHDA, SQIVND (reference sequence). The data were obtained in a study of metastatic and nonmetastatic thyroid tumors. Across the study: Repertoire data that came from the blood and tumor or nodule tissue of malignant and benign thyroid patients were compared.

Methods used by the authors: The study built a papillary thyroid cancer distant-metastasis classifier from CDR3 differences across clinicopathological groups. TCRdb reassembled clones from the PCR reads with MiXCR. The authors' filters were not applied to this entry. This table has roughly 14,000 clones, about 35% appearing once. The sample taken for sequencing was tumor tissue. The source of this sequence is a male donor with papillary thyroid cancer or a benign thyroid nodule (not recorded which). Some clones in this sample may be carry-over from other donors' samples. J is TRBJ2-5 and V is TRBV19, with D maybe TRBD2 (7 bases). The CDR3 coding sequence is TGTGCCAGTAGTATGGGCGGGGGCAGGCGGAGATCTGTGGGAGATACCCAGTACTTC. Amino acids: CASSMGGGRRRSVGDTQYF.